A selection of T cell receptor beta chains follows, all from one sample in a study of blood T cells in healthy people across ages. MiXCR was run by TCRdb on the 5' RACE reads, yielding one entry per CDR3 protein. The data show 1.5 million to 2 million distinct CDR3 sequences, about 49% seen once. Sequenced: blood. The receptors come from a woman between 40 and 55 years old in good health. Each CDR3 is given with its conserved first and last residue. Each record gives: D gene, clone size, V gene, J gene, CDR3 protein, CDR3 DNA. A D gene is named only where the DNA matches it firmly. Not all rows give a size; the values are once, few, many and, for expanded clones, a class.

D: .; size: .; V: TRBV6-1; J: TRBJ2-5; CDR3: CASSETLGTSSRQETQYF; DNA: TGTGCCAGCAGTGAGACTCTGGGGACTTCGAGCCGCCAAGAGACCCAGTACTTC
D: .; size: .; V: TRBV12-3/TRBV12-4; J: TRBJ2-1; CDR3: CASSLYDPRYNEQFF; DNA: TGTGCCAGCAGTTTGTACGACCCGCGATACAATGAGCAGTTCTTC
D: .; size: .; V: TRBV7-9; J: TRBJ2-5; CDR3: CASSLAALRAGRRETQYF; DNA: TGTGCCAGCAGCTTAGCTGCTTTGCGGGCAGGGCGGCGAGAGACCCAGTACTTC
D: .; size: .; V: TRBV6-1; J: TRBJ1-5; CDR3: CASSDHRARNQPQHF; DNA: TGTGCCAGCAGTGATCACAGGGCTCGCAATCAGCCCCAGCATTTT
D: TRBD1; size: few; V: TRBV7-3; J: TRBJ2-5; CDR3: CASSSDRDNEQYF; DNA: TGTGCCAGCAGCTCGGACAGGGACAATGAGCAGTACTTC
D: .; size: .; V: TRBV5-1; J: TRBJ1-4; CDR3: CASSLIAATNEKLFF; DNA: TGCGCCAGCAGCTTGATTGCTGCAACTAATGAAAAACTGTTTTTT
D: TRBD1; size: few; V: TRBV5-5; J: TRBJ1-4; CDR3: CASTGQGSTNEKLFF; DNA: TGTGCCAGCACCGGACAGGGTTCAACTAATGAAAAACTGTTTTTT
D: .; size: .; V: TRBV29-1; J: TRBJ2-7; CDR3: CSVLGSRYEQYF; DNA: TGCAGCGTTCTTGGTAGCCGCTACGAGCAGTACTTC
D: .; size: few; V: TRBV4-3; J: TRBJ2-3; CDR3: CASSRRQGTQYF; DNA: TGCGCCAGCAGCCGAAGGCAGGGCACGCAGTATTTT
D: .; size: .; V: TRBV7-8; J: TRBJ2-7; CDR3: CASTLVGRGSYEQYF; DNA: TGTGCCAGCACCCTGGTGGGGCGGGGCTCCTACGAGCAGTACTTC
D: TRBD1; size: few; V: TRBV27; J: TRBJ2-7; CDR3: CASRPGGVQEQYF; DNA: TGTGCCAGCAGGCCAGGGGGAGTTCAAGAGCAGTACTTC
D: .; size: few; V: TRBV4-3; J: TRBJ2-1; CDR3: CASSRGAGHDNEQFF; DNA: TGCGCCAGCAGTCGTGGCGCGGGACATGACAATGAGCAGTTCTTC
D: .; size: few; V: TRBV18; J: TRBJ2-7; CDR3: CASSPLLTLGYEQYF; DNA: TGTGCCAGCTCACCCTTACTGACTTTAGGGTACGAGCAGTACTTC
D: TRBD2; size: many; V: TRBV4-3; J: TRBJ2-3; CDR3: CASSVLAGEGEDTQYF; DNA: TGCGCCAGCAGCGTCCTAGCGGGTGAAGGGGAGGATACGCAGTATTTT
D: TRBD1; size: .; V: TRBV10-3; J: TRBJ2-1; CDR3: CATTDRANNEQFF; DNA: TGTGCCACCACGGACAGGGCAAACAATGAGCAGTTCTTC
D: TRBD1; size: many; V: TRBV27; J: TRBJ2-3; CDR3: CASSLRDRDTQYF; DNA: TGTGCCAGCAGTCTCCGGGACAGAGATACGCAGTATTTT
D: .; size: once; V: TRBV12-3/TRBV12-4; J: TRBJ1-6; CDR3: CATKTSDNSPLHF; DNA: TGTGCCACCAAAACTAGTGATAATTCACCCCTCCACTTT
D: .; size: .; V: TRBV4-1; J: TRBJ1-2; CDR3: CASSQDHDLYGYTF; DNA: TGCGCCAGCAGCCAAGATCACGACCTCTATGGCTACACCTTC
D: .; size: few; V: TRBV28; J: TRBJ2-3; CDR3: CASSLFRGSDTQYF; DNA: TGTGCCAGCAGTTTGTTCAGGGGATCGGATACGCAGTATTTT
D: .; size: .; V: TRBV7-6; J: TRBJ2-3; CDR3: CASSLGDFTTDTQYF; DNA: TGTGCCAGCAGCTTAGGAGACTTTACCACAGATACGCAGTATTTT
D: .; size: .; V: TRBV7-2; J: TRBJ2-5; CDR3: CASSSPTPRGTQYF; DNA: TGTGCCAGCAGCTCACCCACACCGCGGGGGACCCAGTACTTC
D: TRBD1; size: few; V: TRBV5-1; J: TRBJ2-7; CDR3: CASSLSTGASYEQYF; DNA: TGCGCCAGCAGCTTATCGACAGGGGCCTCCTACGAGCAGTACTTC
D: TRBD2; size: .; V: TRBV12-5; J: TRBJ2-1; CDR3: CASGAGGASYNEQFF; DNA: TGTGCTAGTGGAGCGGGGGGCGCCTCCTACAATGAGCAGTTCTTC
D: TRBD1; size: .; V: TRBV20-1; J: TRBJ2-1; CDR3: CSAPTDRVKNEQFF; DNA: TGCAGTGCCCCCACGGACAGGGTAAAGAATGAGCAGTTCTTC
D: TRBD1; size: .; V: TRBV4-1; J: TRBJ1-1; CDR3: CASSHPSNRGTEAFF; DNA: TGCGCCAGCAGCCACCCATCGAACAGGGGCACTGAAGCTTTCTTT
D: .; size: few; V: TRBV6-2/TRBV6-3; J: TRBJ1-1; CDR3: CASRRGGTEAFF; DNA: TGTGCCAGCAGGAGGGGAGGCACTGAAGCTTTCTTT
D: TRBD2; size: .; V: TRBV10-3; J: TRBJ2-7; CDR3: CAISEEASGVGYNEQYF; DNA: TGTGCCATCAGTGAGGAGGCTAGCGGGGTGGGGTACAATGAGCAGTACTTC
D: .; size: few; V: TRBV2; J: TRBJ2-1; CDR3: CASSARAYDNEQFF; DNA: TGTGCCAGCAGTGCTCGAGCCTACGACAATGAGCAGTTCTTC
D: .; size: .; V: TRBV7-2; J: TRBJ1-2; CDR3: CASSLAVGVSGYGYTF; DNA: TGTGCCAGCAGCTTAGCGGTGGGGGTGAGTGGCTATGGCTACACCTTC
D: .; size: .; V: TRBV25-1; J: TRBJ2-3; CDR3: CASSAPVLHADTQYF; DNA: TGTGCCAGCAGCGCCCCGGTCTTGCACGCAGATACGCAGTATTTT
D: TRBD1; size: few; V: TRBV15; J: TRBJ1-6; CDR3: CATSRGPNRGSYSPLHF; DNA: TGTGCCACCAGCAGAGGACCCAACAGGGGGTCGTATTCACCCCTCCACTTT
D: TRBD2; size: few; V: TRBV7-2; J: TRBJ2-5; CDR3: CASSLTPGLGGETQYF; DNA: TGTGCCAGCAGCTTAACTCCGGGACTAGGAGGAGAGACCCAGTACTTC
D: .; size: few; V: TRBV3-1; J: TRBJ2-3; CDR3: CASRDLRGLTDTQYF; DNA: TGTGCCAGCAGGGACCTCCGGGGGTTAACAGATACGCAGTATTTT